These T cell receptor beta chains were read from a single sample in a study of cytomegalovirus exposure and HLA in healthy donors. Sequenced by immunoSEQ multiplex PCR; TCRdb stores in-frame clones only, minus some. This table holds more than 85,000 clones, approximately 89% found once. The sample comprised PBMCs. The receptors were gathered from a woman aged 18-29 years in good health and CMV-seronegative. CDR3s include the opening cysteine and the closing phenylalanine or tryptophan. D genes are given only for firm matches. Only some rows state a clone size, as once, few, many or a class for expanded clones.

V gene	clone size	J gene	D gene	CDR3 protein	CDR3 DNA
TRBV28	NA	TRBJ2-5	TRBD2	CASSSSGTTQETQYF	TGTGCCAGCAGTTCCTCAGGGACTACGCAAGAGACCCAGTACTTC
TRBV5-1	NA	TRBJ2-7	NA	CASSLAGGTSHEQYF	TGCGCCAGCAGCTTGGCCGGGGGTACTTCGCACGAGCAGTACTTC
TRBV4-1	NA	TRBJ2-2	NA	CASSQVYAGELFF	TGCGCCAGCAGCCAAGTTTATGCCGGGGAGCTGTTTTTT
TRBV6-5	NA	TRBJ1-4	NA	CASSYDRGSGEKLFF	TGTGCCAGCAGTTACGATCGGGGTTCGGGTGAAAAACTGTTTTTT
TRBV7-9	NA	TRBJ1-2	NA	CASSFQGYYGYTF	TGTGCCAGCAGCTTCCAGGGGTACTATGGCTACACCTTC
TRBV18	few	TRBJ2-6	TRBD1	CASSPQGASSGANVLTF	TGTGCCAGCTCACCACAGGGGGCTTCCTCTGGGGCCAACGTCCTGACTTTC
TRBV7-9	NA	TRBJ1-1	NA	CASSLTGLNTEAFF	TGTGCCAGCAGCTTAACAGGGCTGAACACTGAAGCTTTCTTT
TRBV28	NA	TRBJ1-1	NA	CASKPSPNTEAFF	TGTGCCAGCAAGCCAAGCCCGAACACTGAAGCTTTCTTT
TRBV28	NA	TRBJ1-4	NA	CASSLGGTNEKLFF	TGTGCCAGCAGTTTAGGAGGGACTAATGAAAAACTGTTTTTT
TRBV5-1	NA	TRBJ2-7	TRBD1	CASSSTSGQEWGYEQYF	TGCGCCAGCAGCTCCACCTCAGGACAGGAGTGGGGATACGAGCAGTACTTC
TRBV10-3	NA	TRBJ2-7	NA	CAISESGGGQEKEQYF	TGTGCCATCAGTGAGTCTGGGGGGGGCCAAGAAAAGGAGCAGTACTTC
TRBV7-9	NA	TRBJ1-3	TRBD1	CASSLEGTGRSGNTIYF	TGTGCCAGCAGCTTGGAGGGGACAGGGCGCTCTGGAAACACCATATATTTT
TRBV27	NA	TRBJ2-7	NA	CASSLSTGTYEQYF	TGTGCCAGCAGTTTATCGACAGGCACCTACGAGCAGTACTTC
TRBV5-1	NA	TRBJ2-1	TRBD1	CASSETGDKFF	TGCGCCAGCTCCGAGACAGGGGACAAGTTCTTC
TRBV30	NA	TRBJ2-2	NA	CAWSVEGVPTGELFF	TGTGCCTGGAGTGTAGAGGGGGTACCCACCGGGGAGCTGTTTTTT
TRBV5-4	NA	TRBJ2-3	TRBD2	CASSLSGGASDTQYF	TGTGCCAGCAGCCTCAGCGGGGGGGCCTCAGATACGCAGTATTTT
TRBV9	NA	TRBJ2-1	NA	CASSVDQGGPYNEQFF	TGTGCCAGCAGCGTAGATCAGGGAGGCCCCTACAATGAGCAGTTCTTC
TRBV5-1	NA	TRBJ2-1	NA	CASSFSSGAGPSYNEQFF	TGCGCCAGCAGTTTCTCCTCGGGCGCAGGGCCCTCCTACAATGAGCAGTTCTTC
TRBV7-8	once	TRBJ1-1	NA	CASSLGQANTEAFF	TGTGCCAGCAGCTTAGGACAAGCTAACACTGAAGCTTTCTTT
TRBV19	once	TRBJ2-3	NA	CASSIGLSDTQYF	TGTGCCAGTAGTATAGGACTATCAGATACGCAGTATTTT
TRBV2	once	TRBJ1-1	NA	CASSEAPVNTEAFF	TGTGCCAGCAGTGAAGCGCCAGTGAACACTGAAGCTTTCTTT
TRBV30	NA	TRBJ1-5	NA	CAWSDGDQPQHF	TGTGCCTGGAGTGACGGTGATCAGCCCCAGCATTTT
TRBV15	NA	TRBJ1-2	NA	CATSRAGRGSYGYTF	TGTGCCACCAGCAGGGCCGGTCGGGGGTCCTATGGCTACACCTTC
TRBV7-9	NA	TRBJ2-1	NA	CASSTGQGIYNEQFF	TGTGCCAGCAGCACCGGACAAGGGATCTACAATGAGCAGTTCTTC
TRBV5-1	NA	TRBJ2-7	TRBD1	CASSFTGAYEQYF	TGCGCCAGCAGCTTTACAGGGGCCTACGAGCAGTACTTC
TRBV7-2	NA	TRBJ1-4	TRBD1	CASSFAGQGNEKLFF	TGTGCCAGCAGCTTCGCGGGACAGGGGAATGAAAAACTGTTTTTT
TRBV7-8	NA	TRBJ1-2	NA	CASSSGGRDGYTF	TGTGCCAGCAGCTCAGGAGGAAGGGATGGCTACACCTTC
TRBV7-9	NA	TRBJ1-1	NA	CASSLRSDTEAFF	TGTGCCAGCAGCTTACGTTCGGACACTGAAGCTTTCTTT
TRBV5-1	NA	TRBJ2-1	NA	CASTYGGAWFF	TGCGCCAGCACCTATGGAGGGGCTTGGTTCTTC
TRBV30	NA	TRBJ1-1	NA	CASPSGGEVAFF	TGTGCCTCCCCCTCGGGCGGGGAAGTAGCTTTCTTT
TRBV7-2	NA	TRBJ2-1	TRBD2	CASSPLAGGPNNEQFF	TGTGCCAGCAGCCCTCTAGCGGGGGGGCCGAACAATGAGCAGTTCTTC
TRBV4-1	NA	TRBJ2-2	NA	CASSPRGGELFF	TGCGCCAGCAGCCCAAGGGGCGGGGAGCTGTTTTTT
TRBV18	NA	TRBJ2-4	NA	CASSPRGALAKNIQYF	TGTGCCAGCTCACCACGAGGAGCCCTAGCCAAAAACATTCAGTACTTC
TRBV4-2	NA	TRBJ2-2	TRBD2	CASSQPGLAGAGELFF	TGTGCCAGCAGCCAACCGGGACTAGCGGGAGCCGGGGAGCTGTTTTTT
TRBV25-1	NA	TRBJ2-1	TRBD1	CASWTGPDRNEQFF	TGTGCCAGCTGGACAGGGCCGGATAGGAATGAGCAGTTCTTC
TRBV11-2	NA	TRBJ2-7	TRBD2	CASSLAGGSYEQYF	TGTGCCAGCAGCTTAGCGGGGGGCTCCTACGAGCAGTACTTC
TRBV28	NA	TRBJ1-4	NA	CASSFPPRGTNEKLFF	TGTGCCAGCAGTTTCCCCCCCAGGGGAACTAATGAAAAACTGTTTTTT
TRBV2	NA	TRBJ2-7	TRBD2	CASSPRLAGGPDEQYF	TGTGCCAGCAGTCCTAGATTAGCGGGAGGGCCCGACGAGCAGTACTTC
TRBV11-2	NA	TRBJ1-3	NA	CASSFRQWRAGNTIYF	TGTGCCAGCAGCTTCCGACAGTGGAGGGCTGGAAACACCATATATTTT
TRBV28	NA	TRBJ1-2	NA	CASSFPNEHGYTF	TGTGCCAGCAGTTTCCCCAATGAGCATGGCTACACCTTC
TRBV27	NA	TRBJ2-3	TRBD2	CASSFQGTSESRQYF	TGTGCCAGCAGTTTCCAGGGGACTAGCGAAAGTAGGCAGTATTTT
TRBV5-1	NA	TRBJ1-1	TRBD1	CASSLPLGGRGTEAFF	TGCGCCAGCAGCTTGCCCCTAGGGGGCCGGGGCACTGAAGCTTTCTTT
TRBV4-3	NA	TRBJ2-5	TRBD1	CASSQDVRGRETQYF	TGCGCCAGCAGCCAAGACGTAAGGGGGCGTGAGACCCAGTACTTC
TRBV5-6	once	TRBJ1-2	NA	CASSSHSQGPIYGYTF	TGTGCCAGCAGCTCCCATTCACAGGGTCCCATTTATGGCTACACCTTC
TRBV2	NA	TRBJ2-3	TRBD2	CASRSTSGATDTQYF	TGTGCCAGCAGGTCTACTAGCGGGGCCACAGATACGCAGTATTTT
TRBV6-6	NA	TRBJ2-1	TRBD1	CASSSTGTAFRSEQFF	TGTGCCAGCAGTTCAACCGGGACAGCGTTCAGGTCAGAGCAGTTCTTC
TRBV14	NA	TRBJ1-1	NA	CASSQVRGTEAFF	TGTGCCAGCAGCCAAGTTCGAGGCACTGAAGCTTTCTTT
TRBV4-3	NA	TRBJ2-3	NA	CASSREIQGSVTDTQYF	TGCGCCAGCAGCCGCGAGATCCAGGGGTCGGTCACAGATACGCAGTATTTT
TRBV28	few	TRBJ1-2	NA	CASSLVGEQGDYGYTF	TGTGCCAGCAGTTTAGTGGGGGAACAGGGAGACTATGGCTACACCTTC
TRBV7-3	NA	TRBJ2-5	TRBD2	CASSLGLAGQETQYF	TGTGCCAGCAGCTTAGGGCTAGCGGGGCAAGAGACCCAGTACTTC
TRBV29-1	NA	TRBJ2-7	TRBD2	CSVGLRGGSYEQYF	TGCAGCGTTGGATTGCGGGGGGGCTCCTACGAGCAGTACTTC
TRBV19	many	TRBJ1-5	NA	CASDRGQINQPQHF	TGTGCCAGTGACCGAGGACAGATCAATCAGCCCCAGCATTTT
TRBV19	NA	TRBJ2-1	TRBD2	CASSRLAGPTNEQFF	TGTGCCAGTAGTCGACTAGCGGGTCCGACCAATGAGCAGTTCTTC
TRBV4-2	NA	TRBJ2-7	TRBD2	CASSQDWLAGVLGDEQYF	TGTGCCAGCAGCCAAGATTGGCTAGCGGGAGTGTTGGGGGACGAGCAGTACTTC
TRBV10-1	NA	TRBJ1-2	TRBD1	CASSGSNPGQHYGYTF	TGCGCCAGCAGTGGGTCTAATCCGGGACAGCACTATGGCTACACCTTC